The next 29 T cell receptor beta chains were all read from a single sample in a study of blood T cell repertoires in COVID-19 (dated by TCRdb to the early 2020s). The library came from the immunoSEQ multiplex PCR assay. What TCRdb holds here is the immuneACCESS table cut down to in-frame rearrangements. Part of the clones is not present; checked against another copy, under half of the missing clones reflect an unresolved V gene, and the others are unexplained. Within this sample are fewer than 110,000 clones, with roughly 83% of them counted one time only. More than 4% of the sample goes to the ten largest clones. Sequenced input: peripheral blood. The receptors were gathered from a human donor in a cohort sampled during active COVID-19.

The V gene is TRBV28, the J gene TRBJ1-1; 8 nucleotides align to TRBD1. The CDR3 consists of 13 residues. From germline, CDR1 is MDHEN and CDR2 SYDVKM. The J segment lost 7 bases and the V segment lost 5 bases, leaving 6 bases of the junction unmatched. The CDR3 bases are TGTGCCAGCAGTGCCACAGGGGGAGGTGAAGCTTTCTTT. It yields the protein CASSATGGGEAFF.

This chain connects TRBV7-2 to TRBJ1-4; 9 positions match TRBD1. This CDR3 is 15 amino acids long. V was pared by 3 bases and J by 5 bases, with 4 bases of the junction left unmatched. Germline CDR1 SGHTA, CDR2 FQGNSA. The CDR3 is CASSLQTGGNEKLFF. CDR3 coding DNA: TGTGCCAGCAGCTTGCAGACAGGGGGAAATGAAAAACTGTTTTTT. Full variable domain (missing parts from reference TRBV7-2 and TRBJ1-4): GAGVSQSPSNKVTEKGKDVELRCDPISGHTALYWYRQSLGQGLEFLIYFQGNSAPDKSGLPSDRFSAERTGGSVSTLTIQRTQQEDSAVYLCASSLQTGGNEKLFFGSGTQLSVL.

The CDR3 spells CASRGASTDTQYF. The CDR3 DNA reads TGCGCCAGCAGAGGAGCGAGCACAGATACGCAGTATTTT. V is TRBV5-1 and J is TRBJ2-3; no firm D call. The CDR3 is 13 amino acids. V was pared by 5 bases and J by 0 bases, with 7 bases between. Per the germline V gene, CDR1 is SGHRS and CDR2 is YFSETQ.

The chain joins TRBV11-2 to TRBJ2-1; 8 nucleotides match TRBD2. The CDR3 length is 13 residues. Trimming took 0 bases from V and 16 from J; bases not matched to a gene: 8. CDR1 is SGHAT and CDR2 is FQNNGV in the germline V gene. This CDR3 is CASSLDTTSGVFF. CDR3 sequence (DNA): TGTGCCAGCAGCTTAGATACAACTAGCGGTGTATTCTTC.

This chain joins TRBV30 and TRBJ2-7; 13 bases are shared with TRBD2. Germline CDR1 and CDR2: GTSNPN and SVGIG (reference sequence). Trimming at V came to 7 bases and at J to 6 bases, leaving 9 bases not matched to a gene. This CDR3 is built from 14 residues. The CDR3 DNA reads TGTGCCTCCCGGCGGACTAGCGGGAGCGTCGAGCAGTACTTC. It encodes CASRRTSGSVEQYF.

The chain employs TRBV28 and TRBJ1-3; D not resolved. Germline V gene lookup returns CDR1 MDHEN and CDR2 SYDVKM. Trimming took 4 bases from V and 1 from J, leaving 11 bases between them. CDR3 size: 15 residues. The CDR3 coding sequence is TGTGCCAGCAGTTCCCCTAGCGCTTCTGGAAACACCATATATTTT. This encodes CASSSPSASGNTIYF.

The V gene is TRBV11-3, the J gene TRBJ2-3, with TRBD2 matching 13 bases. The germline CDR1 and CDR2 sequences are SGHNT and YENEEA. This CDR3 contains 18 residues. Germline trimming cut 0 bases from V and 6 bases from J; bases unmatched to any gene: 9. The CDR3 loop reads CASSLEPPTSGRADTQYF. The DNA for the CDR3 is TGTGCCAGCAGCTTAGAGCCCCCTACTAGCGGGAGGGCCGATACGCAGTATTTT.

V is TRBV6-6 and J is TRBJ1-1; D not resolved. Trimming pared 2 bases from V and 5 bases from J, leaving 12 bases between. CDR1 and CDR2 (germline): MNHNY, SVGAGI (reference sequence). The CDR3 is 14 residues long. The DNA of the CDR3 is TGTGCCAGCAGTTACCTCGACTCGGGGACTGAAGCTTTCTTT. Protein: CASSYLDSGTEAFF.

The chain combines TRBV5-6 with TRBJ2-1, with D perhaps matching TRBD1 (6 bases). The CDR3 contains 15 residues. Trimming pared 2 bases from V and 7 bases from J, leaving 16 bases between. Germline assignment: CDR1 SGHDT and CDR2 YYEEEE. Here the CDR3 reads CASSLSRGSGNEQFF. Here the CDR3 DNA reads TGTGCCAGCAGCTTAAGTAGGGGGTCGGGGAATGAGCAGTTCTTC.

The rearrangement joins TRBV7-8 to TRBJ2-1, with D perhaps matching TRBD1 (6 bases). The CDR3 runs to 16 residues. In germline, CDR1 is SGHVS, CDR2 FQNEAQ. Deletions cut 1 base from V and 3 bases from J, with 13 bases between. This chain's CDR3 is CASSLVQGQRYNEQFF. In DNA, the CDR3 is TGTGCCAGCAGCTTAGTTCAGGGGCAACGCTACAATGAGCAGTTCTTC.

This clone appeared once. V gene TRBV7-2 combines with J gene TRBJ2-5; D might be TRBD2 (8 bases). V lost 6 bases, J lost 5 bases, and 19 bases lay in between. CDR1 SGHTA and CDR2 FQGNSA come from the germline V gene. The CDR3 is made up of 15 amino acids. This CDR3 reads CASSETSVRGETQYF. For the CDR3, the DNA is TGTGCCAGCAGTGAGACTAGCGTCAGGGGGGAGACCCAGTACTTC. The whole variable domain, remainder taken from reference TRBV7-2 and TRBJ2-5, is GAGVSQSPSNKVTEKGKDVELRCDPISGHTALYWYRQSLGQGLEFLIYFQGNSAPDKSGLPSDRFSAERTGGSVSTLTIQRTQQEDSAVYLCASSETSVRGETQYFGPGTRLLVL.

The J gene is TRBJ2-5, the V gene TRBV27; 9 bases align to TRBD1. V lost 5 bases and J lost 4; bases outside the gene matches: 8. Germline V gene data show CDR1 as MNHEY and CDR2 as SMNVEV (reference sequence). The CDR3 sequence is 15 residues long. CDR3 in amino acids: CASSPGTGWGETQYF. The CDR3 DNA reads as TGTGCCAGCAGTCCCGGGACAGGGTGGGGAGAGACCCAGTACTTC.

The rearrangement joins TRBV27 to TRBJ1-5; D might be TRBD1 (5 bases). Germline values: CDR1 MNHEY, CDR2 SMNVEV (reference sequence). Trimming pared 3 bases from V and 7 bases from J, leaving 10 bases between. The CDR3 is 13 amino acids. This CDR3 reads CASSLAGWQPQHF. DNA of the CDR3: TGTGCCAGCAGTTTGGCAGGGTGGCAGCCCCAGCATTTT.

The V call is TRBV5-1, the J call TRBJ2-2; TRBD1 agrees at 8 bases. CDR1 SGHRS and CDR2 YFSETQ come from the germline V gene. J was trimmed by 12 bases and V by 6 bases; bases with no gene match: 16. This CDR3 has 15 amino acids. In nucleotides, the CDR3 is TGCGCCAGCACCGGGGTTGGACAGGGCTCTGAGAAGCTGTTTTTT. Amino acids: CASTGVGQGSEKLFF.

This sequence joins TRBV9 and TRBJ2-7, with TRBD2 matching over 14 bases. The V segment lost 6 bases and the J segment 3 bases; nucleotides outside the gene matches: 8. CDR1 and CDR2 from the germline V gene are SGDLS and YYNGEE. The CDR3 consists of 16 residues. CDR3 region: CASTRLAGGSGYEQYF. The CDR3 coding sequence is TGTGCCAGCACCCGACTAGCGGGAGGGAGTGGCTACGAGCAGTACTTC.

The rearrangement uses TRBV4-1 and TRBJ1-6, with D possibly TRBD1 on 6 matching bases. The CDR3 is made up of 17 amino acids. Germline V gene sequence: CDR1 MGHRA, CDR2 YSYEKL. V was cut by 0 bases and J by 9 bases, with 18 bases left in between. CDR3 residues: CASSQDAGAPYFSPLHF. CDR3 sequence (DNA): TGCGCCAGCAGCCAAGACGCAGGGGCTCCATATTTTTCACCCCTCCACTTT.

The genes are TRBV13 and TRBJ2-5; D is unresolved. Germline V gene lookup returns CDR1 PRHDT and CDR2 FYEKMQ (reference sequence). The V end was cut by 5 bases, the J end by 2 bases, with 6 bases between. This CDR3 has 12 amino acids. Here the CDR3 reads CASSALQETQYF. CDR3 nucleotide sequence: TGTGCCAGCAGCGCCCTACAAGAGACCCAGTACTTC.

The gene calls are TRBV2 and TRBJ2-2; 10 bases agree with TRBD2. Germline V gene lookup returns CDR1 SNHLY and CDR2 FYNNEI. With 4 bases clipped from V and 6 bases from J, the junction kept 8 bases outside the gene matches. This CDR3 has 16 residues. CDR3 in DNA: TGTGCCAGCAGTGCTTTAGCGGGAGGTAGGGCCGGGGAGCTGTTTTTT. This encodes CASSALAGGRAGELFF.

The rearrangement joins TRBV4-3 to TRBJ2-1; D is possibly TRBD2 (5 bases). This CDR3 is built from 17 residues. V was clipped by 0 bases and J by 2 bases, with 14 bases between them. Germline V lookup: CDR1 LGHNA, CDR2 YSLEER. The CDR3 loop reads CASSQDSLRDPYNEQFF. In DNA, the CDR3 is TGCGCCAGCAGCCAAGATTCTTTGAGGGATCCCTACAATGAGCAGTTCTTC.

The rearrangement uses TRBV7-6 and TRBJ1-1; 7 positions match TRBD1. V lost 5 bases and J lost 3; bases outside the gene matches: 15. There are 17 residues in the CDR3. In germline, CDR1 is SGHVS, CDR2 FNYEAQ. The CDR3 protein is CASSLRPIRQGDTEAFF. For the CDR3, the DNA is TGTGCCAGCAGCCTACGTCCGATAAGACAGGGAGACACTGAAGCTTTCTTT.

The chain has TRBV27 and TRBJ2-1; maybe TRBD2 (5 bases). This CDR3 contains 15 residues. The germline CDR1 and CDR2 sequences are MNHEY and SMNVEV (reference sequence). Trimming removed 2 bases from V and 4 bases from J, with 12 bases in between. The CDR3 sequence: CASSLGEGPYNEQFF. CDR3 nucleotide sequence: TGTGCCAGCAGTTTAGGCGAGGGCCCATACAATGAGCAGTTCTTC.

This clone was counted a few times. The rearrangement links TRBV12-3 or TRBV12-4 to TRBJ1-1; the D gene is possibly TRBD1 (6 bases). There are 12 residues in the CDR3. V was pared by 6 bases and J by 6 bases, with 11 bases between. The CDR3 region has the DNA TGTGCCAGCAGGAGGGGGTTGGCTGAAGCTTTCTTT. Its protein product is CASRRGLAEAFF.

The CDR3 sequence: CASSPGTPSSYNEQFF. The CDR3 coding sequence is TGTGCCAGCAGCCCCGGGACTCCCAGCTCCTACAATGAGCAGTTCTTC. The rearrangement links TRBV5-4 to TRBJ2-1, with D maybe TRBD2 (6 bases). This CDR3 has 16 residues. Trimming took off 4 bases at V and 0 bases at J, with 14 bases between the two ends. Looked up from germline, CDR1 is SGHNT and CDR2 is YYREEE (reference sequence).

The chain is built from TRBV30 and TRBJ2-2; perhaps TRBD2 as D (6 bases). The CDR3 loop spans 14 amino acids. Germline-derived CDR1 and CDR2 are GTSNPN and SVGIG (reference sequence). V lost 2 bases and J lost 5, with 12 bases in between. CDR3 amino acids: CAWSSGLPTGELFF. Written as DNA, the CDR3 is TGTGCCTGGAGTTCGGGACTTCCGACCGGGGAGCTGTTTTTT.

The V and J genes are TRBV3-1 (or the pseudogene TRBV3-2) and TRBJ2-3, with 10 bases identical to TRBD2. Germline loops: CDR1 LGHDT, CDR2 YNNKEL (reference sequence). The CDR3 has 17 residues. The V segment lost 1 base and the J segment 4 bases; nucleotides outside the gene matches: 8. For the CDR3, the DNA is TGTGCCAGCAGCCAAGTACGGCTAGCGGGAGTCTCAGATACGCAGTATTTT. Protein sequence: CASSQVRLAGVSDTQYF.

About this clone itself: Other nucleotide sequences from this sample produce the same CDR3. For the CDR3, the DNA is TGTGCCAGCAGCTTGGGACTAGCGGGAGTGCAGGAGACCCAGTACTTC. Translated: CASSLGLAGVQETQYF. The chain is built from TRBV5-6 and TRBJ2-5, with 12 bases aligning to TRBD2. Trimming at V came to 0 bases and at J to 5 bases, leaving 5 bases not matched to a gene. Germline-derived CDR1 and CDR2 are SGHDT and YYEEEE. There are 16 residues in the CDR3.

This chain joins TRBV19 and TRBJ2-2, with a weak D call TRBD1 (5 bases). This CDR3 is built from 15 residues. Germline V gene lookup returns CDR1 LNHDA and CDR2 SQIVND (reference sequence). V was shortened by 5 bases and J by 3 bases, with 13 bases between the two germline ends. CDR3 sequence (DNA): TGTGCCAGTAGTGCAACAGGTCAGCACACCGGGGAGCTGTTTTTT. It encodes CASSATGQHTGELFF.

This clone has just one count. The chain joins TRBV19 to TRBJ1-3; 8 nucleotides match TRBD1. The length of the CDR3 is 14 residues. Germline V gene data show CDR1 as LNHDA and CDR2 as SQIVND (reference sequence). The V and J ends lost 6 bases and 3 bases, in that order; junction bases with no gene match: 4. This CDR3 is CASRDRASGNTIYF. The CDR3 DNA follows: TGTGCCAGTAGGGACAGGGCGAGTGGAAACACCATATATTTT.

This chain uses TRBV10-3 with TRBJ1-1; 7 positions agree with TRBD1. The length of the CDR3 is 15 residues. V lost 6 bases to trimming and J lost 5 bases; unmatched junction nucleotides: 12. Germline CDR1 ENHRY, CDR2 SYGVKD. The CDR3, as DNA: TGTGCCATCAGGCTATCCGGGACAGCGGCAACTGAAGCTTTCTTT. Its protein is CAIRLSGTAATEAFF.